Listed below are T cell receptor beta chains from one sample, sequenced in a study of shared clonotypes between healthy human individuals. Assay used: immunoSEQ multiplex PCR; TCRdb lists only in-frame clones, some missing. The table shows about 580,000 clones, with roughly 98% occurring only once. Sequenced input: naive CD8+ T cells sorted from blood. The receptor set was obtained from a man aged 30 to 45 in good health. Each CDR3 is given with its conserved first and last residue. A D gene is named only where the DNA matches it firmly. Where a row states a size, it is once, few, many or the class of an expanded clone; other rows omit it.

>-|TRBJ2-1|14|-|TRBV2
CASIMGQGYNEQFF
TGTGCCAGCATAATGGGCCAAGGCTACAATGAGCAGTTCTTC
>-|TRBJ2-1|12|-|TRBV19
CASSGGVNEQFF
TGTGCCAGTAGCGGGGGTGTAAATGAGCAGTTCTTC
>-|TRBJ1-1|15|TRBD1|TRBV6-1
CASSARQGADTEAFF
TGTGCCAGCAGTGCCCGACAGGGGGCAGACACTGAAGCTTTCTTT
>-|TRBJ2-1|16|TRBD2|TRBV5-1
CASSPALAGLYNEQFF
TGCGCCAGCAGCCCCGCTCTAGCGGGGCTGTACAATGAGCAGTTCTTC
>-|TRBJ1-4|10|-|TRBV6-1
CASRDEKLFF
TGTGCCAGCAGGGATGAAAAACTGTTTTTT
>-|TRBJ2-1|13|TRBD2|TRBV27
CASGDYSYNEQFF
TGTGCCAGCGGGGACTATTCATACAATGAGCAGTTCTTC
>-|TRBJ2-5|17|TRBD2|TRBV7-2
CASSLNGGGRVQETQYF
TGTGCCAGCAGCTTAAATGGAGGCGGGAGGGTCCAAGAGACCCAGTACTTC
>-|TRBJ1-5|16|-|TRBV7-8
CASSRSPEGLTQPQHF
TGTGCCAGCAGCAGATCCCCTGAGGGACTGACTCAGCCCCAGCATTTT
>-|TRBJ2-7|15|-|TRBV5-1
CASRQVGEPAYEQYF
TGCGCCAGCCGCCAAGTGGGGGAACCGGCCTACGAGCAGTACTTC
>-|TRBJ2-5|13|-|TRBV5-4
CASSLGGQETQYF
TGTGCCAGCAGCCTGGGGGGCCAAGAGACCCAGTACTTC
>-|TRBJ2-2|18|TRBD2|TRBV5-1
CASSKGLAGGPDTGELFF
TGCGCCAGCAGCAAGGGACTAGCGGGAGGGCCGGACACCGGGGAGCTGTTTTTT
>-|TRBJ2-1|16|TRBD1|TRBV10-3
CAISVGQVNSYNEQFF
TGTGCCATCAGTGTGGGACAGGTTAACTCCTACAATGAGCAGTTCTTC
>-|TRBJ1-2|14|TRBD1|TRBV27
CASSSTGGANGYTF
TGTGCCAGCAGTTCTACAGGGGGCGCAAATGGCTACACCTTC
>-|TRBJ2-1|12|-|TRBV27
CATGDFYNEQFF
TGTGCCACCGGGGACTTCTACAATGAGCAGTTCTTC
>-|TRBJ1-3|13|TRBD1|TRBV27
CASSFNRGDTIYF
TGTGCCAGCAGTTTCAACAGGGGAGACACCATATATTTT
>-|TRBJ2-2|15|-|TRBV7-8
CASSLVGKSTGELFF
TGTGCCAGCAGCTTAGTAGGAAAGAGCACCGGGGAGCTGTTTTTT
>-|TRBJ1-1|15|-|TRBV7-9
CASSLDHAGVVGAFF
TGTGCCAGCAGCTTAGATCATGCAGGGGTAGTTGGAGCTTTCTTT
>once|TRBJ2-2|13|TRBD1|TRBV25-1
CASGGQGTGELFF
TGTGCCAGCGGTGGACAGGGTACCGGGGAGCTGTTTTTT
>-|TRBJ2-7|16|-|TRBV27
CASTLRAGLLSYEQYF
TGTGCCAGCACCCTGCGGGCGGGACTCCTTTCCTACGAGCAGTACTTC
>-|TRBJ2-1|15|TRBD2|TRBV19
CASSSYRGVAGEQFF
TGTGCCAGTAGTTCCTACCGGGGGGTAGCGGGAGAGCAGTTCTTC
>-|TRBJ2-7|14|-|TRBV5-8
CASSDRLGVYEQYF
TGTGCCAGCAGCGATAGACTAGGAGTCTACGAGCAGTACTTC
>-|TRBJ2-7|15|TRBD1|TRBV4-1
CASSQGTGGSYEQYF
TGCGCCAGCAGCCAGGGGACAGGGGGCTCCTACGAGCAGTACTTC
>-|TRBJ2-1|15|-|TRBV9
CASSVGEASYNEQFF
TGTGCCAGCAGCGTAGGAGAGGCGTCCTACAATGAGCAGTTCTTC
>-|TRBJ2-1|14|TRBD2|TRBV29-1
CSVDGGSSYNEQFF
TGCAGCGTTGATGGCGGGAGCTCCTACAATGAGCAGTTCTTC
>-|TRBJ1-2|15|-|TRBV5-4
CASSLAPSPNYGYTF
TGTGCCAGCAGCTTGGCGCCCTCACCCAACTATGGCTACACCTTC
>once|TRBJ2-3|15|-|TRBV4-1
CASSQVERVTDTQYF
TGCGCCAGCAGCCAAGTGGAGCGAGTCACAGATACGCAGTATTTT
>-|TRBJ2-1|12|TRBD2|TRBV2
CARGLAGVEQFF
TGTGCCAGGGGACTAGCGGGAGTTGAGCAGTTCTTC
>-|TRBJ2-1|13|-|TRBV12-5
CASGLGPGFEQFF
TGTGCTAGTGGTTTGGGGCCAGGGTTCGAGCAGTTCTTC
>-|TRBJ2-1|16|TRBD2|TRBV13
CASSGRLAGGPVEQFF
TGTGCCAGCAGCGGTCGACTAGCGGGAGGGCCGGTTGAGCAGTTCTTC
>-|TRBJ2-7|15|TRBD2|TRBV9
CASSVEPSGFYEQYF
TGTGCCAGCAGCGTAGAGCCTAGCGGATTTTACGAGCAGTACTTC